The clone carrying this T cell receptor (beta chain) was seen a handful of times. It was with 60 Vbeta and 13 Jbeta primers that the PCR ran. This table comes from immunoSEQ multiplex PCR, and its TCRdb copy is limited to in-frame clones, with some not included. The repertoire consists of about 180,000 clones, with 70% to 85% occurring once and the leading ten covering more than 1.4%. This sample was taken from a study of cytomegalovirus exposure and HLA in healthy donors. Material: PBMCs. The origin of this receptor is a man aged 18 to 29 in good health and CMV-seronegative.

CDR3 coding DNA: TGTGCCAGCAGCGTGGGGGGGACTAGTTCGTCGCAGTACTTC. Encoded protein: CASSVGGTSSSQYF. The V call is TRBV9, the J call TRBJ2-7; 8 bases map to TRBD2. The CDR3 has 14 residues. The junction had 10 bases not matched to a gene; V was cut back by 2 bases and J by 9 bases. The germline gives CDR1 SGDLS, CDR2 YYNGEE.